This T cell receptor (beta chain) was recovered during a study of blood T cell repertoires in COVID-19. Study-wide context: COVID-19 samples, acute and convalescent, were from the United States, Italy and Spain.

With 4 bases clipped from V and 9 bases from J, the junction kept 4 bases outside the gene matches. Per the germline V gene, CDR1 is SGHNT and CDR2 is YYREEE (reference sequence). The CDR3 extends over 12 amino acids. Sequencing was performed with immunoSEQ multiplex PCR; in TCRdb, only in-frame clones are kept and a portion is missing. The table includes some 60,000 clones, approximately 91% detected once. The chain couples TRBV5-4 to TRBJ1-1; TRBD1 matches 9 bases. The sample taken for sequencing was peripheral blood. The receptor was isolated from a human donor in a cohort sampled during active COVID-19. The CDR3 sequence: CASSIGQGKAFF. The CDR3 DNA is TGTGCCAGCAGCATCGGACAGGGGAAAGCTTTCTTT.